A single sample gave rise to the 8 T cell receptor beta chains below, sequenced in a study of cytomegalovirus exposure and HLA in healthy donors. 13 Jbeta primers and 60 Vbeta primers were used for the PCR. Assay: immunoSEQ multiplex PCR; the TCRdb copy retains only in-frame clones and omits some. Of about 120,000 clones listed, around 80% are singletons. What was sequenced was PBMCs. The receptor source for this set is a human donor in good health.

On this clone itself: Other DNA sequences of this sample code for an identical CDR3. For the CDR3, the DNA is TGTGCCAGCAGTCGGAGCTCTGGGGCCAACGTCCTGACTTTC. Translating it yields CASSRSSGANVLTF. The chain uses TRBV2 and TRBJ2-6; unclear D gene. The CDR3 covers 14 residues. Germline V gene data show CDR1 as SNHLY and CDR2 as FYNNEI. V was clipped by 5 bases and J by 0 bases, with 5 bases between them.

This clone was found a few times. The chain employs TRBV6-6 and TRBJ2-5; 8 nucleotides match TRBD1. Unmatched junction bases numbered 4, after V lost 2 bases and J lost 2 bases. The CDR3 is 15 residues long. CDR1 is MNHNY and CDR2 is SVGAGI in the germline V gene (reference sequence). The CDR3, as DNA: TGTGCCAGCAGTTACCCTGGACAGGGACAAGAGACCCAGTACTTC. This codes for CASSYPGQGQETQYF.

About this clone itself: The same CDR3 also results from other DNA sequences found in this sample. The chain joins TRBV18 to TRBJ1-1; D is possibly TRBD1 (5 bases). V was shortened by 0 bases and J by 4 bases, with 9 bases between the two germline ends. The CDR3 spans 14 residues. Germline V gene data show CDR1 as KGHSH and CDR2 as LQKENI. Here the CDR3 reads CASSPPNGGTEAFF. The CDR3 DNA reads as TGTGCCAGCTCACCACCAAACGGGGGCACTGAAGCTTTCTTT.

This chain connects TRBV9 to TRBJ2-3; TRBD2 agrees at 7 bases. The CDR3 contains 15 residues. CDR1 SGDLS and CDR2 YYNGEE come from the germline V gene. V lost 4 bases and J lost 2; bases outside the gene matches: 7. In nucleotides, the CDR3 is TGTGCCAGCAGCCCCCTAGCGGACCTCACAGATACGCAGTATTTT. Its protein product is CASSPLADLTDTQYF.

The chain carries TRBV6-1 and TRBJ1-1; D not certain. The germline V gene encodes CDR1 MNHNS and CDR2 SASEGT. V gave up 1 base and J gave up 8 bases, with 5 bases separating them. The CDR3 covers 11 residues. The CDR3 DNA reads as TGTGCCAGCAGTGAAGACAGAGAAGCTTTCTTT. This sequence encodes CASSEDREAFF.

The chain uses TRBV15 and TRBJ1-1, with D unclear. The CDR3 is made up of 15 amino acids. Germline lookup yields CDR1 LNHNV and CDR2 YYDKDF (reference sequence). V shed 3 bases and J shed 3 bases, with 14 bases lying between them. The CDR3 sequence is CATSRDLGGDTEAFF. The CDR3, as DNA: TGTGCCACCAGCAGGGACTTAGGTGGGGACACTGAAGCTTTCTTT.

There are a few counts of this clone. The CDR3 region is CASSLVPGGSPLHF. The CDR3 DNA sequence: TGTGCCAGCAGCTTAGTCCCCGGAGGATCACCCCTCCACTTT. The J gene is TRBJ1-6, the V gene TRBV7-9; no reliable D call. Germline lookup yields CDR1 SEHNR and CDR2 FQNEAQ (reference sequence). The CDR3 is made up of 14 amino acids. V lost 1 base, J lost 10 bases, and 11 bases lay in between.

In this sample, this clone turned up a few times. The V gene is TRBV18, the J gene TRBJ1-1; D perhaps matches TRBD1 (5 bases). The CDR3 has 14 residues. Trimming pared 3 bases from V and 1 base from J, leaving 9 bases between. Germline V CDR1 and CDR2: KGHSH, LQKENI. CDR3 nucleotide sequence: TGTGCCAGCTCACCGGTCGGGGGGAACACTGAAGCTTTCTTT. Its translation: CASSPVGGNTEAFF.